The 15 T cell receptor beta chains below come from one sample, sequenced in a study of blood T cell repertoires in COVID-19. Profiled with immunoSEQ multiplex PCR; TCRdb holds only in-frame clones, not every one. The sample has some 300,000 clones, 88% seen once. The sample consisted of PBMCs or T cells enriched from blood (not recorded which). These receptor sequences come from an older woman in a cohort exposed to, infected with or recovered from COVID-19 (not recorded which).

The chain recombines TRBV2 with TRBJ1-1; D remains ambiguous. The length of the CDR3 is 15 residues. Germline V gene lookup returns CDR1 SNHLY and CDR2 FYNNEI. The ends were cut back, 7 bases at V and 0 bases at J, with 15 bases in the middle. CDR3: CASNYMRGVNTEAFF. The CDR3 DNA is TGTGCCAGCAACTATATGCGAGGAGTGAACACTGAAGCTTTCTTT.

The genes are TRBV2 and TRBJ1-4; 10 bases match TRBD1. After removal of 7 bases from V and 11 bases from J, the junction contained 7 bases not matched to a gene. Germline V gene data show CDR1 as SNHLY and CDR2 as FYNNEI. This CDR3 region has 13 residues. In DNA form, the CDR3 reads TGTGCCAGCATTGGGACAGGGGCGTACAAACTGTTTTTT. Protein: CASIGTGAYKLFF.

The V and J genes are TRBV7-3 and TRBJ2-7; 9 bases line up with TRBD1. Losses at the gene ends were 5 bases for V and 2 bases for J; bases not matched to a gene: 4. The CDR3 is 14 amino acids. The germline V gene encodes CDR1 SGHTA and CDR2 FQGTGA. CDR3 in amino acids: CASSAGQGPYEQYF. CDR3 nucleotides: TGTGCCAGCAGCGCCGGACAGGGGCCCTACGAGCAGTACTTC.

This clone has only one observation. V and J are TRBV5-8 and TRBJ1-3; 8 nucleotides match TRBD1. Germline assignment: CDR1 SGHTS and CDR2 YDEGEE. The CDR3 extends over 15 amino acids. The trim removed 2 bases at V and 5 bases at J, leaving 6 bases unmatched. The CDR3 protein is CASSFPGTGRNTIYF. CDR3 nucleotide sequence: TGTGCCAGCAGCTTTCCCGGGACAGGAAGAAACACCATATATTTT.

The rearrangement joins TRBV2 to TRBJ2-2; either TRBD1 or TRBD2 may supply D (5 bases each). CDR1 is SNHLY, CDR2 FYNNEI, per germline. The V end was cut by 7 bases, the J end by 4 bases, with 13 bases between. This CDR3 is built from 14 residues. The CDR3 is CASTEGRATGELFF. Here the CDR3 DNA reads TGTGCCAGCACTGAGGGCAGGGCCACCGGGGAGCTGTTTTTT.

The CDR3 nucleotides are TGTGCCAGTAGTACGGTGACTAGCGGGAGTAGGAATGAGCAGTTCTTC. This codes for CASSTVTSGSRNEQFF. The V call is TRBV19, the J call TRBJ2-1; 12 bases fit TRBD2. CDR1 LNHDA and CDR2 SQIVND come from the germline V gene (reference sequence). The length of the CDR3 is 16 residues. V lost 4 bases to trimming and J lost 7 bases; unmatched junction nucleotides: 8.

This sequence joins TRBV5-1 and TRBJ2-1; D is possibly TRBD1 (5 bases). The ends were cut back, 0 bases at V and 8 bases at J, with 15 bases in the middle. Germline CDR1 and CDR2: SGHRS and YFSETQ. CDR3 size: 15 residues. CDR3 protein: CASSLGAGRRHEQFF. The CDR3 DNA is TGCGCCAGCAGCTTGGGGGCAGGGCGTAGGCATGAGCAGTTCTTC.

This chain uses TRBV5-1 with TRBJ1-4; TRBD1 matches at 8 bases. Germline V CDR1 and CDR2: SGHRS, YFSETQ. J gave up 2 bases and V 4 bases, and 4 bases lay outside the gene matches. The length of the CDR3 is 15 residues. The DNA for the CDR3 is TGCGCCAGCAGCGGACAGGGTTCGACTAATGAAAAACTGTTTTTT. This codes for CASSGQGSTNEKLFF.

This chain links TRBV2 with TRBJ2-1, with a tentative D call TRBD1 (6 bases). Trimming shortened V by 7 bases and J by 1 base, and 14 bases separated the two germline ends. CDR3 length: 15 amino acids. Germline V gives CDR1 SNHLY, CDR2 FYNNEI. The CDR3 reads CASNPDQGSYNEQFF. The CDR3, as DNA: TGTGCCAGCAATCCGGACCAGGGGTCCTACAATGAGCAGTTCTTC.

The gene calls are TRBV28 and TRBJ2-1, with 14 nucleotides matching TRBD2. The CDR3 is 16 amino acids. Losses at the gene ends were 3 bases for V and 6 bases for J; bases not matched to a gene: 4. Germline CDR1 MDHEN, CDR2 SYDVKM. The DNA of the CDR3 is TGTGCCAGCAGTTTCTCCGGACTAGCGGGAGGCAATGAGCAGTTCTTC. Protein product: CASSFSGLAGGNEQFF.

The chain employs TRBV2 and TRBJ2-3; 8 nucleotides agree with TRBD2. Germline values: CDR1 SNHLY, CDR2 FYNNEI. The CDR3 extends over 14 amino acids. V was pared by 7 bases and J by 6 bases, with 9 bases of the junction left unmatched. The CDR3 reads CASNLGRGWDTQYF. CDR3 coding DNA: TGTGCCAGCAACCTCGGGAGGGGATGGGATACGCAGTATTTT.

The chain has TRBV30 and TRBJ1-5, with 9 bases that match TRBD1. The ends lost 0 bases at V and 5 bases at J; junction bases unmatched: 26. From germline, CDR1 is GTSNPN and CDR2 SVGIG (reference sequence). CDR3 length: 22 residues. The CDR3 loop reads CAWSVLRIILGQGREMDQPQHF. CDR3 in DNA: TGTGCCTGGAGTGTCCTTCGGATTATCCTCGGACAGGGGAGAGAAATGGATCAGCCCCAGCATTTT.

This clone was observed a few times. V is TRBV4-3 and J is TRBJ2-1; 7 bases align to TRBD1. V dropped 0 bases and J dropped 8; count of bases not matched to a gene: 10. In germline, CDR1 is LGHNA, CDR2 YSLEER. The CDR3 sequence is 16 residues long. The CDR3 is CASSQEEGQPGDEQFF. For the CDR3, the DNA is TGCGCCAGCAGCCAAGAAGAGGGACAGCCTGGGGATGAGCAGTTCTTC.

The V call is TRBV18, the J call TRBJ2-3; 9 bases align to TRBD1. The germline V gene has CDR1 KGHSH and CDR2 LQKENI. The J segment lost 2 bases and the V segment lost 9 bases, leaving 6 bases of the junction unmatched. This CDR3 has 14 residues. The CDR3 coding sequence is TGTGCCAGTCGGGACAGGGTTAACACAGATACGCAGTATTTT. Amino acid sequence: CASRDRVNTDTQYF.

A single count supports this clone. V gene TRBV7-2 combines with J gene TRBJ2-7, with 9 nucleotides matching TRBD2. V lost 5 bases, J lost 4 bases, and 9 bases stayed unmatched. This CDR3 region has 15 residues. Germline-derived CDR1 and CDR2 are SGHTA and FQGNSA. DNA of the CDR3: TGTGCCAGCAGCATTTCTAGCGGGAACCCGTACGAGCAGTACTTC. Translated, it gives CASSISSGNPYEQYF.